This passage covers 4 T cell receptor beta chains from one sample sequenced in a study of blood T cell repertoires in COVID-19. Clones were read by immunoSEQ multiplex PCR, and TCRdb kept only the in-frame ones, dropping some. The sample comprises about 300,000 clones, about 87% of which are singletons, and roughly 1.3% rests with the top ten. Sequencing was performed on peripheral blood. Every receptor here comes from a man between 65 and 85 years old with acute or convalescent COVID-19.

The CDR3 DNA reads as TGTGCCACCAGCAAACGACAGGGGGCGGACGAGCAGTACTTC. Protein product: CATSKRQGADEQYF. The chain has TRBV15 and TRBJ2-7; 10 bases map to TRBD1. The V gene end was trimmed by 4 bases and the J gene end by 5 bases; junction bases not matched to a gene: 5. Germline V gene data show CDR1 as LNHNV and CDR2 as YYDKDF (reference sequence). The CDR3 is 14 amino acids.

The chain joins TRBV28 to TRBJ1-2; perhaps TRBD1 as D (6 bases). V was cut by 6 bases and J by 8 bases, with 19 bases left in between. This CDR3 spans 14 amino acids. CDR1 is MDHEN, CDR2 SYDVKM, per germline. The CDR3 nucleotides read TGTGCCAGCAGCATCCGGGACACCCAGTACGGCTACACCTTC. Protein: CASSIRDTQYGYTF.

This clone showed up just once. The rearrangement links TRBV3-1 (or the pseudogene TRBV3-2) to TRBJ1-2, with D possibly being TRBD1 (5 bases). The V gene's germline CDR1 is LGHDT and CDR2 YNNKEL (reference sequence). This CDR3 comprises 14 residues. Trimming removed 5 bases from V and 5 bases from J, with 15 bases in between. This CDR3 is CASSRGRGIYGYTF. In DNA, the CDR3 is TGTGCCAGCAGCAGGGGACGGGGGATATATGGCTACACCTTC.

The chain joins TRBV5-1 to TRBJ1-2; 9 bases fit TRBD1. Germline CDR1 is SGHRS and CDR2 is YFSETQ. Germline trimming cut 2 bases from V and 6 bases from J; bases unmatched to any gene: 8. The CDR3 contains 15 residues. The CDR3 here is CASSLPGQGYHGYTF. The DNA for the CDR3 is TGCGCCAGCAGCTTACCGGGACAGGGATATCATGGCTACACCTTC.